Presented here are 14 T cell receptor beta chains from one specimen sequenced in a study of CD8+ T cells in alopecia areata. Extracted RNA was reverse transcribed, and the resulting cDNA served as sequencing template. Profiled with immunoSEQ multiplex PCR; TCRdb holds only in-frame clones, not every one. The sample contains 150,000 to 200,000 clones, about 60% of which appear only once. The treatment here: oral pan-JAK inhibitor, 5-10 mg twice daily. The starting material was CD4+ T cells sorted from blood, obtained at week 24, from a patient treated with tofacitinib. Receptors originate from a human donor with alopecia areata.

This clone was seen only once. The V gene is TRBV6-5, the J gene TRBJ1-2, with no clear D. Trimming removed 6 bases at V and 2 bases at J, with 13 bases between. CDR1 is MNHEY and CDR2 is SVGAGI in the germline V gene. The CDR3 totals 14 residues. CDR3 sequence: CASRSLTKNYGYTF. The CDR3 DNA is TGTGCCAGCAGGAGTTTGACAAAAAACTATGGCTACACCTTC.

This clone was counted only a few times. This chain links TRBV29-1 with TRBJ1-2; a possible D gene is TRBD1 (5 bases). The CDR3 consists of 14 residues. V lost 6 bases and J 3 bases, leaving 17 bases between the germline ends. Germline V CDR1 and CDR2: SQVTM, ANQGSEA. The CDR3 sequence is CSVPRTDTDYGYTF. CDR3 nucleotides: TGCAGCGTACCCCGCACGGACACGGACTATGGCTACACCTTC. The complete variable domain, with remaining parts taken from reference TRBV29-1 and TRBJ1-2, reads SAVISQKPSRDICQRGTSLTIQCQVDSQVTMMFWYRQQPGQSLTLIATANQGSEATYESGFVIDKFPISRPNLTFSTLTVSNMSPEDSSIYLCSVPRTDTDYGYTFGSGTRLTVV.

The gene calls are TRBV6-5 and TRBJ2-1; D possibly corresponds to TRBD2 (6 bases). Germline CDR1 and CDR2: MNHEY and SVGAGI. V lost 8 bases and J 2 bases, leaving 16 bases between the germline ends. This CDR3 contains 15 residues. CDR3 nucleotide sequence: TGTGCCAGCTCGAGGACCGGCGGGGCCTACAATGAGCAGTTCTTC. Amino acids: CASSRTGGAYNEQFF.

Only a few counts were recorded for this clone. The chain employs TRBV15 and TRBJ2-2; D uncertain. Trimming cost V 4 bases and J 5 bases, with 11 bases left between them. Per the germline V gene, CDR1 is LNHNV and CDR2 is YYDKDF (reference sequence). The CDR3 extends over 14 amino acids. The CDR3 reads CATSNGYQTGELFF. For the CDR3, the DNA is TGTGCCACCAGCAACGGATATCAGACCGGGGAGCTGTTTTTT.

This clone occurred once. The gene calls are TRBV9 and TRBJ2-3; no firm D call. The CDR3 runs to 14 residues. Trimming stripped 4 bases from V and 0 bases from J, with 9 bases between. CDR1 and CDR2 (germline): SGDLS, YYNGEE. CDR3 region: CASSPSTSTDTQYF. DNA of the CDR3: TGTGCCAGCAGCCCATCGACTAGCACAGATACGCAGTATTTT. The full variable domain, in which reference TRBV9 and TRBJ2-3 provide the parts outside the CDR3, is DSGVTQTPKHLITATGQRVTLRCSPRSGDLSVYWYQQSLDQGLQFLIQYYNGEERAKGNILERFSAQQFPDLHSELNLSSLELGDSALYFCASSPSTSTDTQYFGPGTRLTVL.

As regards this clone: The sample carries other DNA sequences with the same CDR3. This rearrangement joins TRBV29-1 to TRBJ2-1; 10 bases are a match to TRBD1. J lost 4 bases, V lost 6 bases, and 3 bases had no gene match. Germline V gene sequence: CDR1 SQVTM, CDR2 ANQGSEA. The CDR3 is 13 residues long. This CDR3 is CSVRTGGYNEQFF. The DNA for the CDR3 is TGCAGCGTACGGACAGGGGGATACAATGAGCAGTTCTTC.

V is TRBV19 and J is TRBJ1-2; a possible D gene is TRBD1 (6 bases). This CDR3 spans 13 amino acids. Per germline, CDR1 LNHDA and CDR2 SQIVND (reference sequence). The V gene lost 3 bases and the J gene lost 8 bases, with 13 bases spanning the gap. The CDR3 spells CASSILGAGGYTF. The CDR3 nucleotides read TGTGCCAGTAGTATCTTGGGGGCGGGAGGCTACACCTTC.

This clone was observed a few times. V and J are TRBV30 and TRBJ1-6, with unresolved D. The CDR3 consists of 16 residues. Germline-derived CDR1 and CDR2 are GTSNPN and SVGIG (reference sequence). V was shortened by 2 bases and J by 7 bases, with 18 bases between the two germline ends. CDR3 sequence reads: CAWSKVRVSGNSPLHF. CDR3 nucleotide sequence: TGTGCCTGGAGTAAGGTTCGGGTTTCTGGCAATTCACCCCTCCACTTT.

This clone was counted only a few times. The rearrangement uses TRBV4-2 and TRBJ2-7; 7 positions match TRBD1. Germline CDR1 LGHNA, CDR2 YNFKEQ. The length of the CDR3 is 11 residues. Trimming cost V 4 bases and J 7 bases; bases outside gene matches: 1. The CDR3 coding sequence is TGTGCCAGCAGCCGACAGGGAGAGCAGTACTTC. Translating it yields CASSRQGEQYF.

V is TRBV4-1 and J is TRBJ1-5; 7 bases map to TRBD1. This CDR3 region has 17 residues. Germline values: CDR1 MGHRA, CDR2 YSYEKL. V was clipped by 1 base and J by 5 bases; unmatched bases: 11. CDR3 sequence: CASSQGLKTGSYQPQHF. CDR3 bases: TGCGCCAGCAGCCAAGGGTTGAAGACAGGGAGCTATCAGCCCCAGCATTTT.

This chain connects TRBV19 to TRBJ2-7, with 8 bases matching TRBD2. The junction had 3 bases not matched to a gene; V was cut back by 4 bases and J by 1 base. Germline values: CDR1 LNHDA, CDR2 SQIVND (reference sequence). The CDR3 is 14 residues long. CDR3 nucleotide sequence: TGTGCCAGTAGTACCGCTAGCGGGTCCTACGAGCAGTACTTC. Its protein is CASSTASGSYEQYF.

The rearrangement joins TRBV2 to TRBJ2-3; D unresolved. Germline assignment: CDR1 SNHLY and CDR2 FYNNEI. The CDR3 totals 12 residues. Trimming pared 6 bases from V and 6 bases from J, leaving 10 bases between. CDR3 residues: CASRRETDTQYF. For the CDR3, the DNA is TGTGCCAGCAGACGAGAGACGGATACGCAGTATTTT.

This clone showed up just once. The rearrangement joins TRBV2 to TRBJ2-7; D not resolved. CDR3 length: 13 residues. The germline V gene encodes CDR1 SNHLY and CDR2 FYNNEI. V was clipped by 4 bases and J by 3 bases, with 10 bases between them. Written as DNA, the CDR3 is TGTGCCAGCAGTGTATGGCAGGTCTACGAGCAGTACTTC. Protein product: CASSVWQVYEQYF.

Only a few counts were recorded for this clone. The chain is built from TRBV25-1 and TRBJ1-6; D possibly corresponds to TRBD1 (5 bases). Germline V gene lookup returns CDR1 MGHDK and CDR2 SYGVNS. CDR3 length: 15 amino acids. V lost 4 bases and J 4 bases, leaving 11 bases between the germline ends. CDR3 protein: CASSANPGYNSPLHF. In nucleotides, the CDR3 is TGTGCCAGCAGTGCAAACCCAGGGTATAATTCACCCCTCCACTTT.